This T cell receptor beta chain was documented in a study of T cell responses to AZD1222 COVID-19 vaccine. Study results and caveats: Donor demographics were predominantly white British with a female majority; clonal diversity may be underestimated. Epitopes outside B.1.351 and B.1.1.7 mutated regions reportedly drew nearly half of spike TCRs.

With regard to this clone: The antigen is unknown.

The CDR3 is 14 amino acids. Germline trimming cut 4 bases from V and 6 bases from J; bases unmatched to any gene: 6. The V gene's germline CDR1 is SGDLS and CDR2 YYNGEE. Produced via immunoSEQ multiplex PCR; TCRdb's table is partial and in-frame only. The data hold over 120,000 clones, with around 92% observed a single time. This chain links TRBV9 with TRBJ1-2; TRBD1 matches at 10 bases. The source of this sequence is an adult who received the AZD1222 COVID-19 vaccine. Here the sequenced sample was peripheral blood, taken 28 days after the second AZD1222 dose. DNA of the CDR3: TGTGCCAGCAGCAAACGAGGACAGGGGGATGGCTACACCTTC. Translation: CASSKRGQGDGYTF.